The clone carrying this T cell receptor (beta chain) was picked up one time. As handled by the study authors: By means of reference gene primer amplification, nucleated cell counts were estimated. Generated by immunoSEQ multiplex PCR, the TCRdb table keeps only in-frame clones and is missing some. That table gives V, J and clone size, and the DNA gave D and trimming. The sample yields about 120,000 clones, about four fifths seen once. The data originate from a study of blood T cell repertoires in COVID-19. On the study more broadly: Whether acute or convalescent, the COVID-19 samples came from the United States, Italy and Spain. Sample material is recorded as cDNA or gDNA derived from T cells, B-cell-depleted T cells, or PBMCs.

Germline V lookup: CDR1 SGHRS, CDR2 YFSETQ. Deletions cut 5 bases from V and 0 bases from J, with 11 bases between. CDR3 length equals 14 residues. The rearrangement links TRBV5-1 to TRBJ1-1, with D perhaps matching TRBD1 (5 bases). Sequencing was carried out using peripheral blood. The receptor was derived from a human donor in a cohort sampled during active COVID-19. CDR3 in amino acids: CASRGEGLNTEAFF. The CDR3 DNA reads as TGCGCCAGCAGAGGGGAGGGCTTGAACACTGAAGCTTTCTTT.